The 6 T cell receptor beta chains in this list originate from one sample, sequenced in a study of T cell responses to AZD1222 COVID-19 vaccine. Generated by immunoSEQ multiplex PCR, the TCRdb table keeps only in-frame clones and is missing some. The table lists around 120,000 clones, 75% to 90% of them singletons. The specimen was peripheral blood, collected on day 0 of MenACWY control vaccination. Receptors were obtained from an adult in good health.

The DNA for the CDR3 is TGTGCCAGTAGGGGACTAGCGGGGGAGTACCAAGAGACCCAGTACTTC. Protein sequence: CASRGLAGEYQETQYF. V gene TRBV19 combines with J gene TRBJ2-5, with 14 bases matching TRBD2. CDR1 and CDR2 (germline): LNHDA, SQIVND (reference sequence). This CDR3 is built from 16 residues. The junction had 3 bases not matched to a gene; V was cut back by 6 bases and J by 0 bases.

The V and J genes are TRBV7-8 and TRBJ2-6; 8 bases match TRBD1. Germline V lookup: CDR1 SGHVS, CDR2 FQNEAQ. This CDR3 has 18 residues. V was pared by 5 bases and J by 4 bases, with 13 bases of the junction left unmatched. For the CDR3, the DNA is TGTGCCAGCAGCGGCCCCGGGACAGGCCTTACCGGGGCCAACGTCCTGACTTTC. Its translation is CASSGPGTGLTGANVLTF.

The count of this clone is one. This sequence joins TRBV5-1 and TRBJ2-1; 8 bases agree with TRBD2. J gave up 4 bases and V 0 bases, and 3 bases lay outside the gene matches. Per the germline V gene, CDR1 is SGHRS and CDR2 is YFSETQ. This CDR3 region has 15 residues. The DNA of the CDR3 is TGCGCCAGCAGCTTGGGGTTAGCGGGGTACAATGAGCAGTTCTTC. This sequence encodes CASSLGLAGYNEQFF.

The chain has TRBV18 and TRBJ2-1; a weak D match, TRBD2 (6 bases). The V and J ends lost 2 bases and 6 bases respectively, with 11 bases between them. Germline assignment: CDR1 KGHSH and CDR2 LQKENI. This CDR3 spans 14 amino acids. CDR3 protein: CASSPMQGGNEQFF. CDR3 nucleotides: TGTGCCAGCTCACCAATGCAGGGAGGCAATGAGCAGTTCTTC. Supplemented by reference TRBV18 and TRBJ2-1, the full variable domain reads NAGVMQNPRHLVRRRGQEARLRCSPMKGHSHVYWYRQLPEEGLKFMVYLQKENIIDESGMPKERFSAEFPKEGPSILRIQQVVRGDSAAYFCASSPMQGGNEQFFGPGTRLTVL.

This chain joins TRBV18 and TRBJ1-5, with TRBD1 identical over 7 bases. CDR3 length: 13 residues. Germline V gene data show CDR1 as KGHSH and CDR2 as LQKENI. The V segment lost 5 bases and the J segment 5 bases; nucleotides outside the gene matches: 3. The CDR3 region is CASSTDRDQPQHF. The CDR3 DNA reads as TGTGCCAGCTCAACAGACAGGGATCAGCCCCAGCATTTT.

V is TRBV19 and J is TRBJ1-4; 7 bases fit TRBD1. V shed 6 bases and J 8 bases; nucleotides not matched to a gene: 15. The CDR3 extends over 16 amino acids. Germline values: CDR1 LNHDA, CDR2 SQIVND (reference sequence). CDR3: CASSINPGQVGEKLFF. The DNA for the CDR3 is TGTGCCAGTAGCATTAATCCAGGACAGGTGGGGGAAAAACTGTTTTTT.